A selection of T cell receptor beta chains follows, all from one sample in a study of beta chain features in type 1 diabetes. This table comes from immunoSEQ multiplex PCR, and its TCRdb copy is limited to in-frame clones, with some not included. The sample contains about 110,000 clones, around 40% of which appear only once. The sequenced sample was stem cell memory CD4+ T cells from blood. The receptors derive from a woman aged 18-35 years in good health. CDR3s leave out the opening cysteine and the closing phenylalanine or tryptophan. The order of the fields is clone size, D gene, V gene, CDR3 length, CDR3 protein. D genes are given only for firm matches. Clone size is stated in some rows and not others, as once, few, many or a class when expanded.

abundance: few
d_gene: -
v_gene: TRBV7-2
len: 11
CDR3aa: ASSFGYSYEQY

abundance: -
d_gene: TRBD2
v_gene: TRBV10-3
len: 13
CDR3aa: AIRPGLAGVDEQF

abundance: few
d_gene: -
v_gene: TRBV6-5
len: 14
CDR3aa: ASSSAAKSNTGELF

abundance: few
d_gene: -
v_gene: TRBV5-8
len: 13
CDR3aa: ATTRLRGTLGPQH

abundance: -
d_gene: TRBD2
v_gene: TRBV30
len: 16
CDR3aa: AWSVLGQWGLAANEQF

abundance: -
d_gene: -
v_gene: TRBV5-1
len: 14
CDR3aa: ASGKGRRGADTEAF

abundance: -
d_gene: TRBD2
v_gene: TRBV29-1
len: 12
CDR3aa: SVGLLAGWDTQY

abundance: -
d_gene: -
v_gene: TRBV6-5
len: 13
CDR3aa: ASSIGGSSYNEQF

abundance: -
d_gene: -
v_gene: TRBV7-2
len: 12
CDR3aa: ASSLRTGRTEAF

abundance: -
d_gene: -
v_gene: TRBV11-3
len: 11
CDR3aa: ASSHAWQGEQY

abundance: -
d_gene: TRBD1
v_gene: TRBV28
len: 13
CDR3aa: ASSLSDRGGDGYT

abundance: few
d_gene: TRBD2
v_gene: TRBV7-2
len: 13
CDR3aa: ASSRLAEAPYEQY

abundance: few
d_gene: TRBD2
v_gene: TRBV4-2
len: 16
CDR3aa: ASSRGTSGTSGANVLT

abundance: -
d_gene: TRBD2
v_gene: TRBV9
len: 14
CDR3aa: ASSVVLAGGFHEQF

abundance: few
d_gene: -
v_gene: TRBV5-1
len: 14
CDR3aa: ASSLAVRGMETEAF

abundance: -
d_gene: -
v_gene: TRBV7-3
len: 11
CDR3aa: ASSKSALEGRF

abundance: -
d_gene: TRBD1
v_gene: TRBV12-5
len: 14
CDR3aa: ASGPLGTVPMNEQF

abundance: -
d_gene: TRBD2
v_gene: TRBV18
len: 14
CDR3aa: ASSPFGTINSYEQY

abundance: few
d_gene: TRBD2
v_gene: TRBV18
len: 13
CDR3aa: ASSPSSGIYNEQF

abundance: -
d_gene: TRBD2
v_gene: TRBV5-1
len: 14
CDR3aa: ASSLAAGGWYNEQF

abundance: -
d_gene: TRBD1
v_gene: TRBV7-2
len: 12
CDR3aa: ASSSVRYRGEQF

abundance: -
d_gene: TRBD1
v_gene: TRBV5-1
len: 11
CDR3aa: ASRGQGNTEAF

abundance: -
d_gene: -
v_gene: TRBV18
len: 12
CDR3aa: ASSPNESNQPQH

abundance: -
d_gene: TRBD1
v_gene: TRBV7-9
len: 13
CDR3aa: ASSLTGGENTEAF

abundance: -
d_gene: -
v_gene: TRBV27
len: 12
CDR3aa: ASSSYQGNQPQH

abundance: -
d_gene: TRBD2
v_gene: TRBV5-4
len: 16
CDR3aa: ASSPPGSLAAYTDTQY

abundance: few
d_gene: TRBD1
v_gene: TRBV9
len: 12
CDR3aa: ASSRGQGDYGYT

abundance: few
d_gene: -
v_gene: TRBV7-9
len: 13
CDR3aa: ASSWLAISTDTQY

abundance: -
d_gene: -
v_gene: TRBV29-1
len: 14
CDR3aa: SVGEHRGAVGNTIY

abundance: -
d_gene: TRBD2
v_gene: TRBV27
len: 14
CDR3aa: ASSTSGTRLYNEQF

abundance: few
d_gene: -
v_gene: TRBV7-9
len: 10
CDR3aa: ASSTQPGTQY

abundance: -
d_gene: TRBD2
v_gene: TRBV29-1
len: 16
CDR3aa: SVEDRLAGGLSYNEQF

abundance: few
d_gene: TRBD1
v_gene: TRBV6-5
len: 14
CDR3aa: ASSYAWGQGFYEQY

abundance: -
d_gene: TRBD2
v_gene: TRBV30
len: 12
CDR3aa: AWSKLAGRGEQY

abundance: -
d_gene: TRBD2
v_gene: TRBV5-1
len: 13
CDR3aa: ASSYSGRVTDTQY

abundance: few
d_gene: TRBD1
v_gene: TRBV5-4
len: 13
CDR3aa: ASSADRASYNEQF

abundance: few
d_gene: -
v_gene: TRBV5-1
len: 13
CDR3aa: ASSQDIAGANVLT

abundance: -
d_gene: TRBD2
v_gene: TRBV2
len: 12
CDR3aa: ASSVLAGVNEQF

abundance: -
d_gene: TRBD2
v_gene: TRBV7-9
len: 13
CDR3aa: ASSFLAGVLAEQF

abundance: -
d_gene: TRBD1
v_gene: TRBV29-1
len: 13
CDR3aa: SVESGTGSNQPQH

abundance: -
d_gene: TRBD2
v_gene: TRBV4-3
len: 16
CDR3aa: ASSQAKSLAVYPNEQF

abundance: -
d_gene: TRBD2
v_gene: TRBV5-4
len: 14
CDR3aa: ASSQAVAGAKETQY

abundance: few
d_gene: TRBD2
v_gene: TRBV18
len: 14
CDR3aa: ASSPPGTSGVNEQF

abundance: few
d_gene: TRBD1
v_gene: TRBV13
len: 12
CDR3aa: ASSLVGTAYEQY

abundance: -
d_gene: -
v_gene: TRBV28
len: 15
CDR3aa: ASSLLSVYRPRETQY

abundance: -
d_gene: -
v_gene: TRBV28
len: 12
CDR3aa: ASSLPGEKETQY

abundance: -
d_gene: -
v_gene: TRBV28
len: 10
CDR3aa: ASRGNNYGYT

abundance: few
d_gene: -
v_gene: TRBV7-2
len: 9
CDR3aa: ATPGPGSAF

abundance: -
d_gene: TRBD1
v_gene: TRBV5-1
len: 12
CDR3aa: ASRGRGPNTEAF

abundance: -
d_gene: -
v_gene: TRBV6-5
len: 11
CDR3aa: ASSFRSEYGYT

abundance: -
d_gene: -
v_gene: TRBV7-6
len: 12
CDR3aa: ASSFGRDSYEQY

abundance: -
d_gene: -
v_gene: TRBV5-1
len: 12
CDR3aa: ASSPDSMNTEAF

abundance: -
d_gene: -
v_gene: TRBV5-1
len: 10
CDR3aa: ASSLVGYGYT

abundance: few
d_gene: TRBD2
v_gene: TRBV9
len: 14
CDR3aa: ASSVHGTSGSYEQY

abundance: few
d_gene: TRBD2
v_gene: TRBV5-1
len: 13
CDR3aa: ASSSRTSGSYEQY

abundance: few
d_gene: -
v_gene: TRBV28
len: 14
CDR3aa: ASAHGSAGENTEAF

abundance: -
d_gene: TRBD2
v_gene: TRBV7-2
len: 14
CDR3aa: ASSLGRVAGNNEQF

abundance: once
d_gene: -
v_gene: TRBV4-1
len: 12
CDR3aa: ASSQDMASGEQY

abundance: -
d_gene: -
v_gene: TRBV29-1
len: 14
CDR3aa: SVLMPGGIFIYEQY